This TCR beta chain is drawn from a study of T cell clonotyping in hematopoietic cell transplantation. In regard to this clone: Its antigen is unidentified.

The CDR3 sequence is 15 residues long. Looked up from germline, CDR1 is LNHDA and CDR2 is SQIVND (reference sequence). After removal of 5 bases from V and 1 base from J, the junction contained 7 bases not matched to a gene. Study-wide results and caveats: Without cell sorting, CD4 versus CD8 contributions remain unresolved.

The protocol was immunoSEQ multiplex PCR, while the TCRdb copy is restricted to in-frame clones and leaves out a portion. The table has 5,500 to 7,500 clones, about 76% seen once. The specimen was PBMCs, collected 100 days after allogeneic stem cell transplant. The receptor comes from a female patient aged 25-40 years who had an allogeneic stem cell transplant, so the T cells may come from the graft donor. Some clones in this sample may be carry-over from other donors' samples. The rearrangement joins TRBV19 to TRBJ1-2; TRBD1 aligns across 7 bases. CDR3 nucleotide sequence: TGTGCCAGTAGTCCCACCGGGACAGTTAACTATGGCTACACCTTC. This gives the protein CASSPTGTVNYGYTF.